The 2 T cell receptor beta chains listed next were all sequenced from one sample in a study of CD8 T cells in Susac syndrome (dated by TCRdb to between 2017 and 2020). Library generation was performed with the immunoSEQ multiplex PCR assay. RNA was extracted using the RNeasy kit, and about 0.45 to 1 ug of the RNA was reverse transcribed with random hexamers. The public reads were reanalyzed by TCRdb: fastp trimming at Q25, MiXCR alignment, in-frame beta chains only. Identical CDR3 protein sequences are pooled into one entry, listed with their most common genes and DNA. The sample table shows 100,000 to 150,000 distinct CDR3 sequences, and roughly 80% are seen once. The ten largest make up roughly 0.53% of the sample. The sample was CD8+ T cells from PBMCs. The receptors come from a human donor with multiple sclerosis.

This chain connects TRBV5-6 to TRBJ1-6; 8 bases fit TRBD1. CDR3 size: 13 residues. The junction had 6 bases not matched to a gene; V was cut back by 4 bases and J by 12 bases. Germline V gene sequence: CDR1 SGHDT, CDR2 YYEEEE. CDR3 sequence (DNA): TGTGCCAGCAGCAATGGACAGGGCGAACCCCTCCACTTT. Translated: CASSNGQGEPLHF.

The chain has TRBV18 and TRBJ1-2; D is ambiguous. The CDR3 length is 14 residues. CDR1 KGHSH and CDR2 LQKENI come from the germline V gene. V shed 3 bases and J shed 4 bases, with 12 bases lying between them. The CDR3 reads CASSPEAGAYGYTF. In DNA, the CDR3 is TGTGCCAGCTCACCTGAGGCGGGAGCCTATGGCTACACCTTC.